These T cell receptor beta chains were read from a single sample in a study of blood T cell repertoires in COVID-19. Data came from immunoSEQ multiplex PCR; TCRdb stores just in-frame clones and leaves some out. This sample yields 230,000 or so clones, of which approximately 90% are seen a single time; about 2.6% belongs to the top ten. Sequencing used PBMCs or T cells enriched from blood (not recorded which). The receptors were sampled from a woman aged 25 to 39 who had recovered from COVID-19. CDR3s include the opening cysteine and the closing phenylalanine or tryptophan. The D gene is left open where the match is weak. Clone size, where shown, is once, few, many, or a class for clones that have expanded.

TRBJ1-6 NA NA TRBV10-3 TGTGCCATCAGTGAGTCGAAGGGGAGGAATTCACCCCTCCACTTT CAISESKGRNSPLHF
TRBJ1-5 NA NA TRBV10-1 TGCGCCAGCAGCCCCACAGTTTATAGCAATCAGCCCCAGCATTTT CASSPTVYSNQPQHF
TRBJ2-2 NA NA TRBV5-6 TGTGCCAGCAGCTTGTCTCGGGACTCCAGGGAGCTGTTTTTT CASSLSRDSRELFF
TRBJ1-1 NA NA TRBV13 TGTGCCAGCAGCTTAGGCAGTATCAGGGTTGTGAACACTGAAGCTTTCTTT CASSLGSIRVVNTEAFF
TRBJ1-1 NA NA TRBV7-9 TGTGCCAGCAGCCCACCCGCGGGGTGGGGCACTGAAGCTTTCTTT CASSPPAGWGTEAFF
TRBJ1-6 NA NA TRBV6-2/TRBV6-3 TGTGCCAGCAGTCCAGGTGGCTCCTATAATTCACCCCTCCACTTT CASSPGGSYNSPLHF
TRBJ1-1 NA NA TRBV19 TGTGCCAGTAGACCCATGCGGGGGACTGAAGCTTTCTTT CASRPMRGTEAFF
TRBJ2-2 NA NA TRBV27 TGTGCCAGCAGAAGGGGGGGGAGTGACACCGGGGAGCTGTTTTTT CASRRGGSDTGELFF
TRBJ1-3 TRBD1 NA TRBV6-1 TGTGCCAGCAGTGTGTACGGGACAGGGGATTCTGGAAACACCATATATTTT CASSVYGTGDSGNTIYF
TRBJ1-3 NA once TRBV4-2 TGTGCCAGCAGCCAAGATCTGGCATCTGGAAACACCATATATTTT CASSQDLASGNTIYF
TRBJ1-1 NA NA TRBV4-3 TGCGCCAGCAGCCAAGCTTACAGGGACACTGAAGCTTTCTTT CASSQAYRDTEAFF
TRBJ2-2 TRBD1 few TRBV7-9 TGTGCCAGCGCCGGGACAGCGAACACCGGGGAGCTGTTTTTT CASAGTANTGELFF
TRBJ2-7 NA NA TRBV5-6 TGTGCCAGCAGCTTGGGACACCGGCAGTACTTC CASSLGHRQYF
TRBJ2-5 NA NA TRBV6-5 TGTGCCAGCAGTTACTTTCACAGTCCGGAGACCCAGTACTTC CASSYFHSPETQYF
TRBJ1-3 NA once TRBV12-3/TRBV12-4 TGTGCCAGCAGTTTGGGCCTTGGAAACACCATATATTTT CASSLGLGNTIYF
TRBJ1-5 NA NA TRBV7-2 TGTGCCAGCAGCCCACTACAGGGCGATCAGCCCCAGCATTTT CASSPLQGDQPQHF
TRBJ2-5 TRBD2 once TRBV7-2 TGTGCCAGCAGCTTCGCGGGGGGTGAAAAAGAGACCCAGTACTTC CASSFAGGEKETQYF
TRBJ2-5 TRBD2 NA TRBV2 TGTGCCAGCAGTGGGCTAGCGGGGGAACAGACCCAGTACTTC CASSGLAGEQTQYF
TRBJ2-2 NA once TRBV29-1 TGCAGCGTTAATCAGGGGGGCACCGGGGAGCTGTTTTTT CSVNQGGTGELFF
TRBJ2-7 NA once TRBV27 TGTGCCAGCAGCCCGGGGGACAGAGCCTACGAGCAGTACTTC CASSPGDRAYEQYF
TRBJ1-1 NA NA TRBV23-1 TGCGCCAGCAGTCAATCACTGGGGACAATGAACACTGAAGCTTTCTTT CASSQSLGTMNTEAFF
TRBJ2-3 TRBD2 NA TRBV3-1/TRBV3-2 TGTGCCAGCAGCCAAGACCGACGACTAGCGGGGGATTACACAGATACGCAGTATTTT CASSQDRRLAGDYTDTQYF
TRBJ2-1 NA once TRBV15 TGTGCCACCAGCACCCTCCGGGACGGGGTGGCACAACAGGGTGAGCAGTTCTTC CATSTLRDGVAQQGEQFF
TRBJ2-3 TRBD2 NA TRBV10-3 TGTGCCAGCGCTAGCGGGCCGGCCACAGATACGCAGTATTTT CASASGPATDTQYF
TRBJ2-7 TRBD2 NA TRBV29-1 TGCAGTGTTCGCGGGGGGCCCTCTACCGAGCAGTACTTC CSVRGGPSTEQYF
TRBJ2-6 NA once TRBV7-2 TGTGCCAGCAGCCCTGCGGGGACTTCTGGGGCCAACGTCCTGACTTTC CASSPAGTSGANVLTF
TRBJ1-2 NA NA TRBV19 TGTGCCAGTACCCCCGCCCGGGGAGACCACTATGGCTACACCTTC CASTPARGDHYGYTF
TRBJ2-3 NA NA TRBV6-6 TGTGCCAGCAGTCCCAGACCCCCTCGGGGTGTCACAGATACGCAGTATTTT CASSPRPPRGVTDTQYF
TRBJ2-3 TRBD2 NA TRBV23-1 TGCGCCAGCAGTCACCCGGGACTAGCGGAAGATACGCAGTATTTT CASSHPGLAEDTQYF